A selection of T cell receptor beta chains follows, all from one sample in a study of identical twins. Each CDR3 protein is one row after TCRdb ran MiXCR on the 5' RACE reads. Of 450,000 or so distinct CDR3 sequences listed, less than 25% are singletons. This same sample was also part of a study on T cells expressing NK-cell markers.

Sequencing was carried out using CD4+ T cells sorted from blood. These receptors were obtained from a woman younger than 30 in good health. Both conserved end residues are part of each CDR3. D genes are given only for firm matches. Clone size, where shown, is once, few, many, or a class for clones that have expanded.

D,J,size,V,CDR3,DNA
NA,TRBJ2-1,NA,TRBV5-4,CASSLADRNEQFF,TGTGCCAGCAGCTTGGCCGACAGAAATGAGCAGTTCTTC
TRBD1,TRBJ2-5,many,TRBV12-3/TRBV12-4,CASSPRDRGRETQYF,TGTGCCAGCAGTCCACGGGACAGGGGGCGGGAGACCCAGTACTTC
NA,TRBJ2-7,few,TRBV10-3,CAISEFVVLARKSEQYF,TGTGCCATCAGTGAGTTTGTGGTCCTGGCACGGAAATCCGAGCAGTACTTC
NA,TRBJ1-6,few,TRBV12-3/TRBV12-4,CASSLQGLVAPLHF,TGTGCCAGCAGCTTACAGGGTCTTGTGGCACCCCTCCACTTT
TRBD2,TRBJ2-2,NA,TRBV27,CASSLSSGRATGELFF,TGTGCCAGCAGTTTATCTAGCGGGAGGGCCACCGGGGAGCTGTTTTTT
NA,TRBJ2-6,few,TRBV12-3/TRBV12-4,CASSPRRRTGANVLTF,TGTGCCAGCAGTCCCCGGCGGAGGACTGGGGCCAACGTCCTGACTTTC
TRBD1,TRBJ1-5,few,TRBV7-2,CASSQAGQLGNQPQHF,TGTGCCAGCAGCCAAGCGGGACAGCTGGGCAATCAGCCCCAGCATTTT
NA,TRBJ2-4,NA,TRBV11-2,CASSLSIQYF,TGTGCCAGCAGCTTAAGCATTCAGTACTTC
TRBD1,TRBJ2-5,NA,TRBV5-1,CASSLGGGWETQYF,TGCGCCAGCAGCTTGGGAGGGGGCTGGGAGACCCAGTACTTC
NA,TRBJ2-4,few,TRBV3-1,CASSQPAGYLVNF,TGTGCCAGCAGCCAACCGGCGGGTTACCTTGTGAACTTC
NA,TRBJ1-6,few,TRBV12-3/TRBV12-4,CASSGLYNSPLHF,TGTGCCAGCTCGGGTCTCTATAATTCACCCCTCCACTTT
NA,TRBJ2-3,NA,TRBV5-1,CASSLAKGTDTQYF,TGCGCCAGCAGCTTGGCCAAGGGCACAGATACGCAGTATTTT
TRBD1,TRBJ2-5,few,TRBV10-3,CAISLGQGGETQYF,TGTGCCATCAGTCTGGGACAGGGTGGAGAGACCCAGTACTTC
NA,TRBJ1-1,NA,TRBV5-1,CASSLEGWNTEAFF,TGCGCCAGCAGCTTAGAGGGATGGAACACTGAAGCTTTCTTT
NA,TRBJ2-7,few,TRBV5-4,CASSLSPLYSYEQYF,TGTGCCAGCAGCTTGTCCCCACTTTATTCCTACGAGCAGTACTTC
TRBD2,TRBJ2-7,NA,TRBV10-2,CASMPGLARESEQYF,TGCGCCAGCATGCCGGGACTAGCGCGAGAGAGCGAGCAGTACTTC
NA,TRBJ2-4,few,TRBV28,CASSPGGRGIQYF,TGTGCCAGCAGTCCCGGAGGACGGGGCATTCAGTACTTC
NA,TRBJ1-1,NA,TRBV18,CASSPQGNAEAFF,TGTGCCAGCTCCCCTCAGGGGAACGCTGAAGCTTTCTTT
TRBD2,TRBJ2-3,few,TRBV5-5,CASSLQTAGRTDTQYF,TGTGCCAGCAGCTTGCAAACAGCGGGACGCACAGATACGCAGTATTTT
TRBD1,TRBJ2-2,few,TRBV29-1,CSVDSTRQGGTGELFF,TGCAGCGTTGATAGCACCAGACAGGGGGGCACCGGGGAGCTGTTTTTT
TRBD1,TRBJ2-7,NA,TRBV20-1,CSARVQGLSYEQYF,TGCAGTGCTAGAGTACAGGGGTTGTCCTACGAGCAGTACTTC
TRBD1,TRBJ2-2,few,TRBV12-3/TRBV12-4,CASSPQGEIGELFF,TGTGCCAGCAGTCCCCAGGGGGAGATCGGGGAGCTGTTTTTT
NA,TRBJ2-5,NA,TRBV5-1,CASSSSSGETQYF,TGCGCCAGCAGCTCTAGCAGCGGGGAGACCCAGTACTTC
NA,TRBJ2-1,few,TRBV5-1,CASSLTLRRTYNEQFF,TGCGCCAGCAGCTTGACATTGCGGCGAACCTACAATGAGCAGTTCTTC
NA,TRBJ2-5,NA,TRBV7-9,CASSGFGLKETQYF,TGTGCCAGCAGTGGTTTCGGCCTTAAAGAGACCCAGTACTTC
TRBD1,TRBJ2-2,few,TRBV5-1,CASSIQGGEAGELFF,TGCGCCAGCAGCATCCAAGGGGGCGAGGCCGGGGAGCTGTTTTTT
NA,TRBJ2-2,NA,TRBV11-2,CASSLGTPAATGELFF,TGTGCCAGCAGCTTAGGGACACCGGCTGCTACCGGGGAGCTGTTTTTT
NA,TRBJ1-1,NA,TRBV29-1,CSAHYDMNTEAFF,TGCAGCGCCCACTACGACATGAACACTGAAGCTTTCTTT
TRBD2,TRBJ2-3,few,TRBV29-1,CSVSGGSGITDTQYF,TGCAGCGTCTCTGGTGGTAGCGGGATCACAGATACGCAGTATTTT
NA,TRBJ2-3,NA,TRBV19,CASSSRATSTDTQYF,TGTGCCAGTAGTTCCAGGGCAACTAGCACAGATACGCAGTATTTT
TRBD2,TRBJ2-1,NA,TRBV20-1,CSASLAVSYNEQFF,TGCAGTGCTAGCCTAGCGGTATCCTACAATGAGCAGTTCTTC
NA,TRBJ2-7,NA,TRBV3-1,CASSQIPSSYEQYF,TGTGCCAGCAGCCAAATTCCGTCCTCCTACGAGCAGTACTTC
TRBD2,TRBJ2-1,NA,TRBV3-1,CASSQETSGRAPKGYNEQFF,TGTGCCAGCAGCCAAGAAACTAGCGGGAGGGCCCCAAAAGGATACAATGAGCAGTTCTTC
TRBD1,TRBJ2-1,NA,TRBV6-1,CASSTRDRGREQFF,TGTGCCAGCAGTACCCGGGACAGGGGGCGTGAGCAGTTCTTC
NA,TRBJ2-5,few,TRBV7-3,CASSAGLQETQYF,TGTGCCAGCAGCGCCGGACTCCAAGAGACCCAGTACTTC
TRBD2,TRBJ2-1,many,TRBV5-1,CASSFSGRGDEQFF,TGCGCCAGCAGCTTTAGCGGGAGAGGGGATGAGCAGTTCTTC
NA,TRBJ2-5,many,TRBV10-3,CAISESTGTQYF,TGTGCCATCAGTGAGTCGACGGGGACCCAGTACTTC
TRBD2,TRBJ2-1,few,TRBV5-1,CASSYGGADEQFF,TGCGCCAGCAGCTACGGGGGGGCCGATGAGCAGTTCTTC
NA,TRBJ1-1,NA,TRBV7-2,CASSPPGRGGAGAFF,TGTGCCAGCAGCCCCCCCGGTAGGGGGGGTGCGGGAGCTTTCTTT
TRBD2,TRBJ2-7,NA,TRBV27,CASSLLAGVASYEQYF,TGTGCCAGCAGTCTTCTAGCGGGAGTTGCATCCTACGAGCAGTACTTC
TRBD2,TRBJ2-2,once,TRBV12-5,CASGLAPSGGNTGELFF,TGTGCTAGTGGTTTGGCCCCTAGCGGGGGGAACACCGGGGAGCTGTTTTTT
NA,TRBJ2-1,NA,TRBV20-1,CSARLGPQRVANEQFF,TGCAGTGCTAGATTGGGACCCCAAAGGGTGGCTAATGAGCAGTTCTTC
NA,TRBJ2-5,few,TRBV7-2,CASSFVGGETQYF,TGTGCCAGCAGCTTTGTAGGCGGGGAGACCCAGTACTTC
NA,TRBJ2-7,NA,TRBV5-5,CASSLGWGSNAVAYEQYF,TGTGCCAGCAGCTTGGGTTGGGGGTCGAACGCCGTTGCCTACGAGCAGTACTTC
NA,TRBJ1-4,few,TRBV12-3/TRBV12-4,CASTLTGGSEKLFF,TGTGCCAGCACCCTGACGGGAGGAAGTGAAAAACTGTTTTTT
NA,TRBJ2-1,NA,TRBV20-1,CSAPFVRRNEQFF,TGCAGTGCCCCATTTGTGCGGCGGAATGAGCAGTTCTTC
NA,TRBJ1-5,many,TRBV6-2/TRBV6-3,CASSYRGTSNQPQHF,TGTGCCAGCAGTTACAGAGGTACTAGCAATCAGCCCCAGCATTTT
NA,TRBJ1-1,NA,TRBV20-1,CSARDGSRGAFF,TGCAGTGCTAGAGACGGCTCCCGGGGGGCTTTCTTT